This passage covers 15 T cell receptor beta chains from one sample sequenced in a study of T cells after yellow fever vaccination. MiXCR, run by TCRdb on the 5' RACE reads, gives a single entry per CDR3 protein. This table holds roughly 330,000 distinct CDR3 sequences, about 6.9% found once. The sequences come from PBMCs, collected approximately 40 days after the first yellow fever vaccination. These receptor sequences come from a man aged 18 to 29 who received the YFV17D yellow fever vaccine.

This clonotype was picked up a small number of times. CDR3 nucleotides: TGTGCCAGCAGCTTAAATAGGCCCAGCTCTGGAAACACCATATATTTT. This encodes CASSLNRPSSGNTIYF. This chain connects TRBV7-2 to TRBJ1-3, with D hard to call. The CDR3 is made up of 16 amino acids. The V and J ends lost 2 bases and 0 bases respectively, with 11 bases between them. Per the germline V gene, CDR1 is SGHTA and CDR2 is FQGNSA.

This clonotype occurred a few times. The chain links TRBV24-1 to TRBJ2-6, with D uncertain. This CDR3 comprises 16 residues. Germline CDR1 is KGHDR and CDR2 is SFDVKD. V was cut by 5 bases and J by 2 bases, with 12 bases left in between. The CDR3 spells CATSVVRTPGANVLTF. The CDR3, as DNA: TGTGCCACCAGTGTCGTTCGAACCCCTGGGGCCAACGTCCTGACTTTC.

This sequence joins TRBV18 and TRBJ2-3; TRBD1 agrees at 8 bases. Looked up from germline, CDR1 is KGHSH and CDR2 is LQKENI. V was clipped by 4 bases and J by 4 bases; unmatched bases: 4. This CDR3 has 14 amino acids. The CDR3 DNA follows: TGTGCCAGCTCACGCACACAGGGGGCAGATACGCAGTATTTT. Encoded protein: CASSRTQGADTQYF.

The sample holds many counts of this clonotype. This sequence joins TRBV12-3 or TRBV12-4 and TRBJ2-1, with 8 bases identical to TRBD1. The CDR3 spans 14 residues. The V segment lost 5 bases and the J segment 5 bases; nucleotides outside the gene matches: 5. CDR3 region: CASSPGQANNEQFF. Written as DNA, the CDR3 is TGTGCCAGCAGTCCGGGACAGGCCAACAATGAGCAGTTCTTC.

This clonotype was found a few times. The V and J genes are TRBV20-1 and TRBJ1-5; D possibly corresponds to TRBD1 (5 bases). The CDR3 has 12 amino acids. Germline V lookup: CDR1 DFQATT, CDR2 SNEGSKA (reference sequence). Trimming left V 4 bases short and J 5 bases short, with 9 bases between. CDR3 sequence: CSATMTDQPQHF. For the CDR3, the DNA is TGCAGTGCTACAATGACAGATCAGCCCCAGCATTTT.

The V call is TRBV20-1, the J call TRBJ1-5, with D maybe TRBD1 (6 bases). V was pared by 6 bases and J by 9 bases, with 21 bases between. The CDR3 spans 14 residues. Per germline, CDR1 DFQATT and CDR2 SNEGSKA (reference sequence). In DNA, the CDR3 is TGCAGTGCAAGGGGGGACGGCGGGGGTGGGCCCCAGCATTTT. Amino acid sequence: CSARGDGGGGPQHF.

This clonotype has more than one count but fewer than ten. The chain recombines TRBV20-1 with TRBJ2-3; TRBD2 matches at 9 bases. V dropped 1 base and J dropped 2; count of bases not matched to a gene: 13. CDR1 is DFQATT, CDR2 SNEGSKA, per germline (reference sequence). The CDR3 extends over 18 amino acids. Here the CDR3 reads CSARGQDQRGVLTDTQYF. Written as DNA, the CDR3 is TGCAGTGCTAGAGGACAAGACCAGCGGGGGGTACTCACAGATACGCAGTATTTT.

CDR3 DNA: TGTGCCGCCTCCCGGGACAAGAATTCCTACGAGCAGTACTTC. This sequence encodes CAASRDKNSYEQYF. The chain joins TRBV10-3 to TRBJ2-7, with a weak D call TRBD1 (6 bases). CDR3 length equals 14 residues. V lost 11 bases, J lost 1 base, and 18 bases lay in between. CDR1 is ENHRY, CDR2 SYGVKD, per germline.

This clonotype showed up many times. The chain employs TRBV27 and TRBJ1-1; D remains unclear. The CDR3 has 13 residues. Germline CDR1 MNHEY, CDR2 SMNVEV (reference sequence). Trimming left V 4 bases short and J 0 bases short, with 6 bases between. CDR3: CASSSAVNTEAFF. CDR3 DNA sequence: TGTGCCAGCAGTTCCGCGGTGAACACTGAAGCTTTCTTT.

This clonotype was found many times. The chain links TRBV9 to TRBJ1-6; 10 nucleotides line up with TRBD1. The CDR3 loop spans 15 amino acids. The V gene end was trimmed by 4 bases and the J gene end by 8 bases; junction bases not matched to a gene: 6. CDR1 is SGDLS and CDR2 is YYNGEE in the germline V gene. As DNA, the CDR3 is TGTGCCAGCAGCCCCCGGGACAGGGGTGATTCACCCCTCCACTTT. Protein: CASSPRDRGDSPLHF.

This clonotype occurred a few times. V is TRBV27 and J is TRBJ1-5; tentative D call: TRBD1 (6 bases). This CDR3 region has 13 residues. In germline, CDR1 is MNHEY, CDR2 SMNVEV (reference sequence). V lost 8 bases to trimming and J lost 7 bases, with 15 bases between them. The CDR3 here is CASAYRVGQPQHF. The CDR3 DNA is TGTGCCAGCGCCTACAGGGTCGGGCAGCCCCAGCATTTT.

The chain couples TRBV5-1 to TRBJ1-2, with 8 bases matching TRBD1. The V gene's germline CDR1 is SGHRS and CDR2 YFSETQ. CDR3 size: 15 residues. V lost 0 bases to trimming and J lost 4 bases; unmatched junction nucleotides: 5. As DNA, the CDR3 is TGCGCCAGCAGCTTGGCGGGGACAGGAGGCTATGGCTACACCTTC. Translation gives CASSLAGTGGYGYTF.

This clonotype was counted a few times. This chain joins TRBV4-1 and TRBJ1-1; maybe TRBD1 (5 bases). The CDR3 contains 13 residues. V was trimmed by 3 bases and J by 11 bases, leaving 16 bases between them. The germline V gene has CDR1 MGHRA and CDR2 YSYEKL. The CDR3 DNA sequence: TGCGCCAGCAGCCAGGGGCAGGCGACTACGGCTTTCTTT. It encodes CASSQGQATTAFF.

This clonotype has at least ten counts. J is TRBJ2-7 and V is TRBV20-1; D is undetermined. The CDR3 covers 14 residues. CDR1 and CDR2 (germline): DFQATT, SNEGSKA (reference sequence). V lost 0 bases to trimming and J lost 5 bases, with 14 bases between them. The CDR3 coding sequence is TGCAGTGCTAGAGATAACTCCGGGTGGGACGAGCAGTACTTC. It specifies CSARDNSGWDEQYF.

In this sample, this clonotype turned up a few times. The chain combines TRBV7-2 with TRBJ1-3; a weak D match, TRBD1 (5 bases). Germline V gene sequence: CDR1 SGHTA, CDR2 FQGNSA. This CDR3 spans 15 amino acids. Trimming left V 5 bases short and J 0 bases short, with 11 bases between. The CDR3 spells CASSRRVNSGNTIYF. CDR3 bases: TGTGCCAGCAGCCGCAGGGTCAACTCTGGAAACACCATATATTTT.